A selection of T cell receptor beta chains follows, all from one sample in a study of early T cells in non-severe SARS-CoV-2 infection. In TCRdb, the 5' RACE reads were re-called with MiXCR into one record per CDR3 protein. This repertoire shows roughly 75,000 distinct CDR3 sequences, 9% to 10% found once; its top ten account for 4.8%. Source material: whole blood. These receptors all come from an adult who was a healthcare worker with PCR-confirmed SARS-CoV-2 infection or an uninfected control (not recorded which). Each CDR3 is given with its conserved first and last residue. Fields, in order: D gene, V gene, clone size, J gene, CDR3 protein, CDR3 DNA. D genes are given only for firm matches. The listing skips clone size in some rows; elsewhere it reads once, few, many or a size class.

NA	TRBV5-1	few	TRBJ2-2	CASQANTGELFF	TGCGCCTCACAGGCGAACACCGGGGAGCTGTTTTTT
NA	TRBV27	NA	TRBJ2-7	CASSANLGVGGQYF	TGTGCCAGCAGTGCCAACTTAGGGGTTGGGGGGCAGTACTTC
NA	TRBV10-2	NA	TRBJ2-7	CASSDSGSSSYEQYF	TGCGCCAGCAGTGACTCAGGCTCGAGCTCCTACGAGCAGTACTTC
TRBD1	TRBV29-1	few	TRBJ1-4	CSAGTGGGKLFF	TGCAGCGCCGGGACAGGGGGTGGAAAACTGTTTTTT
NA	TRBV6-1	many	TRBJ1-1	CASSDAWTEAFF	TGTGCCAGCAGTGATGCCTGGACTGAAGCTTTCTTT
NA	TRBV5-1	NA	TRBJ2-7	CASSRTGYEQYF	TGCGCCAGCAGCCGTACAGGGTACGAGCAGTACTTC
TRBD1	TRBV24-1	many	TRBJ2-3	CATSDPFLGQGIDTQYF	TGTGCCACCAGTGACCCGTTTCTGGGACAGGGAATAGATACGCAGTATTTT
TRBD1	TRBV20-1	NA	TRBJ2-1	CSARDSGTYNEQFF	TGCAGTGCGAGGGACAGCGGTACCTACAATGAGCAGTTCTTC
NA	TRBV12-3/TRBV12-4	medium-sized	TRBJ2-7	CASSRNTGREQYF	TGTGCCAGCAGTCGAAATACAGGGCGCGAGCAGTACTTC
NA	TRBV12-3/TRBV12-4	many	TRBJ2-3	CASSLASVDTQYF	TGTGCCAGCAGTCTAGCGTCTGTGGATACGCAGTATTTT
NA	TRBV4-1	many	TRBJ1-6	CASSQVFRQQNSPLHF	TGCGCCAGCAGCCAAGTTTTTAGACAGCAAAATTCACCCCTCCACTTT
TRBD2	TRBV11-2	many	TRBJ2-7	CASSFLAGGEQYF	TGTGCCAGCAGCTTCCTAGCGGGAGGAGAGCAGTACTTC
NA	TRBV12-3/TRBV12-4	few	TRBJ2-1	CASSFTGASDEQFF	TGTGCCAGCAGTTTCACCGGGGCGAGCGATGAGCAGTTCTTC
NA	TRBV28	few	TRBJ1-1	CASRAGDWEPLEAFF	TGTGCCAGCAGGGCAGGGGATTGGGAACCTCTTGAAGCTTTCTTT
NA	TRBV5-1	many	TRBJ2-7	CASSLQGSNEQYF	TGCGCCAGCAGCTTGCAGGGGAGCAACGAGCAGTACTTC
NA	TRBV12-3/TRBV12-4	few	TRBJ1-5	CASTLDLGGSNQPQHF	TGTGCCAGCACCCTTGACCTTGGGGGCAGCAATCAGCCCCAGCATTTT
NA	TRBV7-6	many	TRBJ1-1	CASSLVGGLDTEAFF	TGTGCCAGCAGCTTAGTGGGGGGCCTGGACACTGAAGCTTTCTTT
NA	TRBV2	NA	TRBJ2-1	CASSETPGGEQFF	TGTGCCAGCAGTGAAACACCCGGGGGTGAGCAGTTCTTC
TRBD2	TRBV3-1	NA	TRBJ2-7	CASSSREVPYEQYF	TGTGCCAGCAGCTCCCGGGAGGTCCCCTACGAGCAGTACTTC
TRBD2	TRBV27	few	TRBJ2-7	CASSLTASGRREQYF	TGTGCCAGCAGTTTAACGGCTAGCGGGAGGAGGGAGCAGTACTTC
NA	TRBV2	NA	TRBJ2-7	CASTFLTYEQYF	TGTGCCAGCACCTTCCTAACCTACGAGCAGTACTTC
NA	TRBV12-3/TRBV12-4	NA	TRBJ1-3	CASSITETGNTIYF	TGTGCCAGCAGTATCACAGAAACTGGAAACACCATATATTTT
TRBD1	TRBV29-1	NA	TRBJ1-2	CSVDPRDRGGYTF	TGCAGCGTTGATCCCCGGGACAGGGGCGGCTACACCTTC
NA	TRBV28	few	TRBJ2-5	CASSRAWVGRETQYF	TGTGCCAGCAGCCGTGCCTGGGTGGGGAGGGAGACCCAGTACTTC